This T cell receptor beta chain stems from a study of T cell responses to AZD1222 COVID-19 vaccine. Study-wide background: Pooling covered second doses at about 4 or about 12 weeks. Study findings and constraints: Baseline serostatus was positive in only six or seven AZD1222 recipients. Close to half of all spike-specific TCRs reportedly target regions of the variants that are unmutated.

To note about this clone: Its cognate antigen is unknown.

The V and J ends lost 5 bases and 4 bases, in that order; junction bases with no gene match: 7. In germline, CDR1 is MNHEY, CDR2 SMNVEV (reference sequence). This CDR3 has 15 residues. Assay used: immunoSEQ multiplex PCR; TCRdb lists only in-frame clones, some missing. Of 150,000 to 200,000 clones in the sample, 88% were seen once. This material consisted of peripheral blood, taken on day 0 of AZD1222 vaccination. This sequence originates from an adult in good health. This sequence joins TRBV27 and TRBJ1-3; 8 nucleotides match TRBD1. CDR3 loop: CASSRDRYSGNTIYF. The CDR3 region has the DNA TGTGCCAGCAGTCGGGACAGGTACTCCGGAAACACCATATATTTT.